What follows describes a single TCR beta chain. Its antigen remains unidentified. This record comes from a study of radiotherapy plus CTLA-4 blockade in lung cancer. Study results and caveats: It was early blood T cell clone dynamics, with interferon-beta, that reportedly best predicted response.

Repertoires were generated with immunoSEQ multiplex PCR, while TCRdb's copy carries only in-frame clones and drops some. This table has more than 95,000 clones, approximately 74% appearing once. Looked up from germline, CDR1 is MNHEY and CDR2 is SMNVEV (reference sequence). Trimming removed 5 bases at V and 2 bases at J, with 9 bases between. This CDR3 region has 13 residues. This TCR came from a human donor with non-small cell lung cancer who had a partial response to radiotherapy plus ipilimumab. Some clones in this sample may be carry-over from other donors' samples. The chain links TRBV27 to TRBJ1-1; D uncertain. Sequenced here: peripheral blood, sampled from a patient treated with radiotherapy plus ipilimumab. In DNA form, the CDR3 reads TGTGCCAGCAGTCCCCGACAAAACACTGAAGCTTTCTTT. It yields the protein CASSPRQNTEAFF.